One and the same sample provided the 12 T cell receptor beta chains below, sequenced in a study of blood T cells in healthy people across ages. It was with a sample-barcoded 5' primer and a J-beta primer mix that a second PCR of roughly 7 to 12 cycles was run. TCRdb re-called the 5' RACE reads with MiXCR, one entry per CDR3 protein. The sample has roughly 1.9 million distinct CDR3 sequences; around 42% are singletons. The source material was blood. The receptors shown here come from a human donor in good health.

This clonotype was observed many times. CDR3 protein: CASSLTGLAYEQYF. The CDR3 DNA is TGTGCCAGCAGCTTGACGGGTCTCGCCTACGAGCAGTACTTC. The chain couples TRBV5-5 to TRBJ2-7; D ambiguous. Germline V gene sequence: CDR1 SGHKS, CDR2 YYEKEE (reference sequence). The CDR3 runs 14 residues. Trimming removed 1 base from V and 2 bases from J, with 10 bases in between.

This clonotype has only one observation. The chain uses TRBV7-3 and TRBJ2-7; D perhaps matches TRBD1 (6 bases). Near its end, the DNA agrees better with TRBJ2-1, so the J call may be wrong. The CDR3 has 19 residues. CDR1 SGHTA and CDR2 FQGTGA come from the germline V gene. CDR3 protein: CASSLGGGEPEPSSYEQFF. The CDR3 nucleotides read TGTGCCAGCAGCTTAGGTGGGGGCGAACCCGAACCCAGCTCCTACGAGCAGTTCTTC.

On this clonotype: One end of the junction fails to match germline, which may point to a read error. V and J are TRBV5-5 and TRBJ2-1, with D tentatively TRBD1 (7 bases). Germline-derived CDR1 and CDR2 are SGHKS and YYEKEE (reference sequence). The CDR3 runs to 12 residues. CDR3 DNA sequence: TGTGCCAGCAGTCAGGGGGGCGATGAGCGGTTCTTC. Translation gives CASSQGGDERFF.

The genes are TRBV7-9 and TRBJ2-1, with D maybe TRBD2 (6 bases). Germline CDR1 SEHNR, CDR2 FQNEAQ (reference sequence). V lost 1 base to trimming and J lost 4 bases, with 23 bases between them. This CDR3 has 19 amino acids. This CDR3 is CASSLGRAGHTQPYNEQFF. In DNA form, the CDR3 reads TGTGCCAGCAGCTTAGGTCGGGCGGGGCACACCCAACCTTACAATGAGCAGTTCTTC.

This chain uses TRBV7-9 with TRBJ1-6; 8 bases line up with TRBD1. Germline lookup yields CDR1 SEHNR and CDR2 FQNEAQ (reference sequence). CDR3 size: 17 residues. V lost 1 base, J lost 7 bases, and 9 bases stayed unmatched. Here the CDR3 reads CASSLGGWDRRNSPLHF. The CDR3 nucleotides read TGTGCCAGCAGCTTAGGTGGTTGGGACAGGAGAAATTCACCCCTCCACTTT. The variable domain in full, completed from reference TRBV7-9 and TRBJ1-6, reads DTGVSQNPRHKITKRGQNVTFRCDPISEHNRLYWYRQTLGQGPEFLTYFQNEAQLEKSRLLSDRFSAERPKGSFSTLEIQRTEQGDSAMYLCASSLGGWDRRNSPLHFGNGTRLTVT.

The sample holds a few counts of this clonotype. The CDR3 sequence is CASSSSTPQETQYF. Here the CDR3 DNA reads TGCGCCAGCAGCTCATCTACACCCCAAGAGACCCAGTACTTC. The genes are TRBV5-1 and TRBJ2-5, with unresolved D. Germline V lookup: CDR1 SGHRS, CDR2 YFSETQ. This CDR3 is 14 amino acids long. Deletions cut 3 bases from V and 1 base from J, with 10 bases between.

The sample holds a few counts of this clonotype. The CDR3 spells CSARLLRGDYEQYF. CDR3 coding DNA: TGCAGTGCTAGACTCCTCCGGGGGGACTACGAGCAGTACTTC. The chain is built from TRBV20-1 and TRBJ2-7; 7 nucleotides line up with TRBD2. The CDR3 extends over 14 amino acids. The J segment lost 3 bases and the V segment lost 2 bases, leaving 7 bases of the junction unmatched. The germline V gene encodes CDR1 DFQATT and CDR2 SNEGSKA (reference sequence).

V is TRBV29-1 and J is TRBJ2-5; unclear D gene. The CDR3 extends over 15 amino acids. The germline gives CDR1 SQVTM, CDR2 ANQGSEA. V was cut by 2 bases and J by 5 bases, with 18 bases left in between. In DNA, the CDR3 is TGCAGCGTTGAAAGTCTAAGACTCTACGGGGAGACCCAGTACTTC. Protein: CSVESLRLYGETQYF.

The J gene is TRBJ1-5, the V gene TRBV28; 9 nucleotides line up with TRBD1. Germline CDR1 and CDR2: MDHEN and SYDVKM. The V segment lost 5 bases and the J segment 6 bases; nucleotides outside the gene matches: 5. The length of the CDR3 is 14 residues. Here the CDR3 DNA reads TGTGCCAGCAGTATACAGGGGGCTAGTCAGCCCCAGCATTTT. Translating it yields CASSIQGASQPQHF.

This clonotype was observed many times. V gene TRBV29-1 combines with J gene TRBJ2-1, with D hard to call. Germline V CDR1 and CDR2: SQVTM, ANQGSEA. The CDR3 length is 10 residues. The V end was cut by 5 bases, the J end by 8 bases, with 7 bases between. CDR3 nucleotide sequence: TGCAGCGTTTTGAGTCATGAGCAGTTCTTC. It translates to CSVLSHEQFF.

This clonotype was seen only a few times. The CDR3 region is CASSQEEWGAGANVLTF. For the CDR3, the DNA is TGTGCCAGCAGCCAAGAGGAGTGGGGGGCTGGGGCCAACGTCCTGACTTTC. The chain links TRBV4-2 to TRBJ2-6; tentatively, D is TRBD2 (6 bases). Germline-derived CDR1 and CDR2 are LGHNA and YNFKEQ. The CDR3 loop spans 17 amino acids. With 0 bases removed from V and 2 bases from J, the gap between germline ends came to 11 bases.

The genes are TRBV7-9 and TRBJ2-1; possible D gene TRBD2, 5 bases. Trimming shortened V by 5 bases and J by 8 bases, and 16 bases separated the two germline ends. Germline-derived CDR1 and CDR2 are SEHNR and FQNEAQ (reference sequence). The CDR3 runs 14 residues. The DNA of the CDR3 is TGTGCCAGCAGCCCACCACTTGGGAGTGATGAGCAGTTCTTC. This encodes CASSPPLGSDEQFF.